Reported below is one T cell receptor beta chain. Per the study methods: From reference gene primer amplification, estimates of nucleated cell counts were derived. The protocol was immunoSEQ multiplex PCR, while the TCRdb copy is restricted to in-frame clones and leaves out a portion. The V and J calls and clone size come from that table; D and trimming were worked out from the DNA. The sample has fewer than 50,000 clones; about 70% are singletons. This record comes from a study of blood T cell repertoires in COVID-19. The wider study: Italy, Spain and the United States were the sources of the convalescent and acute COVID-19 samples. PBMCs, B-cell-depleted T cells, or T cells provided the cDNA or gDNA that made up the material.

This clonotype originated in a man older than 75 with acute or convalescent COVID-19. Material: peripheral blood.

The CDR3: CAISESSGVTDTQYF. CDR3 DNA: TGTGCCATCAGTGAGTCGTCAGGGGTCACAGATACGCAGTATTTT. The V gene is TRBV10-3, the J gene TRBJ2-3; weak D call: TRBD1 (6 bases). CDR1 is ENHRY, CDR2 SYGVKD, per germline. Trimming shortened V by 0 bases and J by 2 bases, and 9 bases separated the two germline ends. This CDR3 has 15 residues.